This TCR beta chain was captured in a study of neurological immune-mediated disorders. This clonotype was seen many times. Its target is not known. The CDR3 spans 14 residues. J lost 5 bases, V lost 5 bases, and 8 bases had no gene match. The V gene's germline CDR1 is SNHLY and CDR2 FYNNEI. The cDNA was produced through 5'RACE with 10-nucleotide random UMIs. In TCRdb, the 5' RACE reads were re-called with MiXCR into one record per CDR3 protein. This table has under 40,000 distinct CDR3 sequences, 7.2% appearing once. The sorted libraries drew on 950,000 to 1,000,000 T cells that were CD4+ or CD8+. General study results and limits: The highest TCR clonal expansion occurred in HTLV-1-associated myelopathy; multiple sclerosis fell below healthy controls.

The source is a man in his fifties in good health. This chain joins TRBV2 and TRBJ2-5; 7 bases agree with TRBD1. What was sequenced was CD4+ T cells from blood. CDR3 loop: CASSTRTGRETQYF. The DNA of the CDR3 is TGTGCCAGCAGTACCCGGACAGGTCGTGAGACCCAGTACTTC.